This note documents a single T cell receptor beta chain sequence. The sample originates from a study of blood T cell repertoires in COVID-19. Study information: The analysed material was cDNA or gDNA that came from T cells, B-cell-depleted T cells, or PBMCs.

In the original analysis: Reference gene primer amplification gave estimated nucleated cell counts. Sequenced by immunoSEQ multiplex PCR; TCRdb stores in-frame clones only, minus some. V and J calls and clone size are given by that table; D and trimming were obtained from the DNA. The table shows 100,000 to 150,000 clones, with about 94% occurring only once. Seattle enrolled patients during active infection and tracked them longitudinally. Trimming took off 1 base at V and 4 bases at J, with 12 bases between the two ends. Germline V gene data show CDR1 as MGHDK and CDR2 as SYGVNS. There are 15 residues in the CDR3.

What was sequenced was peripheral blood. The receptor comes from a man aged 50-59 years with COVID-19, enrolled during active disease. The chain carries TRBV25-1 and TRBJ2-3; tentatively, D is TRBD1 (5 bases). The CDR3 coding sequence is TGTGCCAGCAGTGAATCCTGGGGCAGAGCAGATACGCAGTATTTT. This gives the protein CASSESWGRADTQYF.